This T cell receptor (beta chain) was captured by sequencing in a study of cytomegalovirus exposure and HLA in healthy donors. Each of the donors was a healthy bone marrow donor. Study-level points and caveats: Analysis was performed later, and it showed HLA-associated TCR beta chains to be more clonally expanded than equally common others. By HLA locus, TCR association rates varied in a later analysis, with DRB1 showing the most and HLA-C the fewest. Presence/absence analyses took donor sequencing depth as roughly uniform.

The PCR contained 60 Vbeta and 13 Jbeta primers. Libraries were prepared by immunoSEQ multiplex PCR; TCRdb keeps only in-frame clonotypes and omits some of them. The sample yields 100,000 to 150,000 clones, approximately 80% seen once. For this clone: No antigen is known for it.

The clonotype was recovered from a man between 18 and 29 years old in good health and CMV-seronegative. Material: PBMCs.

The CDR3 loop is CASSVADRGEKLFF. CDR3 in DNA: TGTGCCAGCAGCGTAGCGGACAGGGGTGAAAAACTGTTTTTT. This chain links TRBV9 with TRBJ1-4, with 9 bases lining up with TRBD1. Trimming cost V 0 bases and J 7 bases; bases outside gene matches: 1. This CDR3 is built from 14 residues. Germline values: CDR1 SGDLS, CDR2 YYNGEE.